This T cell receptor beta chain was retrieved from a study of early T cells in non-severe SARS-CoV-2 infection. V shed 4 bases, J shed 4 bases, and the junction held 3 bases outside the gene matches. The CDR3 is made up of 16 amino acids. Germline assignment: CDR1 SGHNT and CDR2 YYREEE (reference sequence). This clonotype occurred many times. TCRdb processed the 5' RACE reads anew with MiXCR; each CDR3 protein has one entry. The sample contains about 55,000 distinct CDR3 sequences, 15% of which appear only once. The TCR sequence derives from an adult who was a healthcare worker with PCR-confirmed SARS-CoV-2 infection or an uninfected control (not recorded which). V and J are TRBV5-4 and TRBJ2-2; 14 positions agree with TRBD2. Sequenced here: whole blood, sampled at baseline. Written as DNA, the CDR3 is TGTGCCAGCAGCGGGACTAGCGGGGGTCTCACCGGGGAGCTGTTTTTT. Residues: CASSGTSGGLTGELFF.